These 32 T cell receptor beta chains came from one sample sequenced in a study of T cells in Graves' hyperthyroidism and ophthalmopathy. Amplification targeted TCR beta CDR3 regions from RNA transcripts. First-round RT-PCR of the TCR CDR3 relied on the HTBI primer set. TCRdb analysed the multiplex PCR reads with MiXCR anew, one entry per CDR3 protein. This sample has hundreds of thousands of distinct CDR3 sequences; about 14% occur once, and the top ten carry around 12%. Sequenced input: blood. The receptors derive from a woman aged 45-60 years with Graves' ophthalmopathy.

This clonotype was picked up a small number of times. The chain links TRBV7-6 to TRBJ2-2; D is unresolved. The CDR3 is 16 residues long. Trimming left V 7 bases short and J 4 bases short, with 19 bases between. Germline values: CDR1 SGHVS, CDR2 FNYEAQ. The CDR3 bases are TGTGCCAGCACCCCAAGTGGTACTCTGGGCACCGGGGAGCTGTTTTTT. As protein: CASTPSGTLGTGELFF.

The chain carries TRBV18 and TRBJ2-7; 9 nucleotides match TRBD2. V lost 2 bases, J lost 6 bases, and 8 bases stayed unmatched. The CDR3 consists of 15 residues. Per the germline V gene, CDR1 is KGHSH and CDR2 is LQKENI. Here the CDR3 DNA reads TGTGCCAGCTCACCAAGGGCGGGAGGGCCCGCCGAGCAGTACTTC. This sequence encodes CASSPRAGGPAEQYF.

V usage is TRBV18 and J usage is TRBJ1-5; the D is unclear. This CDR3 contains 14 residues. Per germline, CDR1 KGHSH and CDR2 LQKENI. The V end lost 6 bases, the J end lost 0 bases, and 9 bases lay between the germline ends. The CDR3 bases are TGTGCCAGCTCGCGAGCACTTAGCAATCAGCCCCAGCATTTT. Its translation is CASSRALSNQPQHF.

This clonotype was counted ten times or more. The chain combines TRBV30 with TRBJ2-3, with 12 bases lining up with TRBD2. The CDR3 runs to 16 residues. The germline V gene has CDR1 GTSNPN and CDR2 SVGIG (reference sequence). The V segment lost 2 bases and the J segment 2 bases; nucleotides outside the gene matches: 5. The CDR3 DNA reads as TGTGCCTGGAGTCCACTAGCGGGAGGACTCACAGATACGCAGTATTTT. Translating gives CAWSPLAGGLTDTQYF.

This clonotype was detected many times. J is TRBJ1-1 and V is TRBV27; D may be TRBD1 (6 bases). The CDR3 contains 16 residues. Germline V gene lookup returns CDR1 MNHEY and CDR2 SMNVEV (reference sequence). V gave up 0 bases and J gave up 1 base, with 12 bases separating them. The CDR3 region has the DNA TGTGCCAGCAGTTTATCATTTTGGGGGCCGAACACTGAAGCTTTCTTT. Amino acids: CASSLSFWGPNTEAFF.

V and J are TRBV6-1 and TRBJ2-1, with TRBD2 matching 14 bases. Germline CDR1 reads MNHNS; CDR2 reads SASEGT. This CDR3 spans 14 amino acids. Trimming at V came to 6 bases and at J to 11 bases, leaving 6 bases not matched to a gene. CDR3 protein: CASSTGTSGSKQFF. The CDR3 nucleotides read TGTGCCAGCAGCACCGGGACTAGCGGGAGTAAGCAGTTCTTC.

In the case of this clonotype: Given a much more abundant clone one base away, this may be a read error. This chain connects TRBV7-9 to TRBJ1-3; 7 bases line up with TRBD1. Germline V gene lookup returns CDR1 SEHNR and CDR2 FQNEAQ (reference sequence). CDR3 size: 15 residues. The CDR3 DNA follows: TGTGCCAGCAGCGTCGACAGGGCGTTCGGAAACACCATACATTTT. Protein: CASSVDRAFGNTIHF.

This sequence joins TRBV9 and TRBJ2-2, with D possibly being TRBD2 (6 bases). Germline loops: CDR1 SGDLS, CDR2 YYNGEE. This CDR3 comprises 13 residues. Deletions cut 3 bases from V and 4 bases from J, with 7 bases between. CDR3 sequence reads: CASSGTITGELFF. CDR3 nucleotides: TGTGCCAGCAGCGGGACTATCACCGGGGAGCTGTTTTTT.

Worth noting for this clonotype: One junction end disagrees with the germline gene, perhaps due to a read error. The chain uses TRBV5-1 and TRBJ2-7, with D unresolved. Germline CDR1 SGHRS, CDR2 YFSETQ. The CDR3 runs 17 residues. The CDR3 loop is CANSLQPLGVGNYEQYF. The CDR3 region has the DNA TGCGCCAACAGCTTGCAGCCCCTTGGGGTGGGGAACTACGAGCAGTACTTC.

This clonotype was seen many times. The chain couples TRBV7-2 to TRBJ2-7, with TRBD2 identical over 9 bases. The V gene end was trimmed by 5 bases and the J gene end by 3 bases; junction bases not matched to a gene: 5. Germline V gives CDR1 SGHTA, CDR2 FQGNSA. CDR3 size: 14 residues. CDR3 nucleotide sequence: TGTGCCAGCAGCCCCAGACTAGCGGACTACGAGCAGTACTTC. As protein: CASSPRLADYEQYF.

As concerns this clonotype: Its ends do not fully match the called genes, so a read error is possible. The V call is TRBV6-2 or TRBV6-3, the J call TRBJ2-5, with D possibly being TRBD1 (5 bases). The CDR3 is 13 residues long. CDR1 MNHEY and CDR2 SVGEGT come from the germline V gene. CDR3 residues: CAGSPLGEETQYF. The CDR3 DNA reads TGTGCCGGCAGCCCCTTAGGGGAAGAGACCCAGTACTTC.

This clonotype was seen more than once but under ten times. This chain uses TRBV3-1 with TRBJ2-5, with D unresolved. Germline CDR1 LGHDT, CDR2 YNNKEL (reference sequence). This CDR3 is built from 14 residues. With 3 bases removed from V and 3 bases from J, the gap between germline ends came to 11 bases. CDR3 sequence reads: CASSHFAIKETQYF. The CDR3 DNA sequence: TGTGCCAGCAGCCACTTCGCGATAAAAGAGACCCAGTACTTC.

This clonotype occurred many times. The gene calls are TRBV3-1 and TRBJ2-7, with D maybe TRBD1 (6 bases). The V end lost 2 bases, the J end lost 0 bases, and 14 bases lay between the germline ends. The CDR3 is 16 amino acids. From germline, CDR1 is LGHDT and CDR2 YNNKEL (reference sequence). The CDR3 nucleotides read TGTGCCAGCAGCCAATCCTGGACAGATTTCTCCTACGAGCAGTACTTC. Amino acid sequence: CASSQSWTDFSYEQYF.

This clonotype was recorded many times. This rearrangement joins TRBV28 to TRBJ2-5; TRBD1 matches at 9 bases. This CDR3 has 16 residues. Germline lookup yields CDR1 MDHEN and CDR2 SYDVKM. Trimming took 4 bases from V and 2 from J; bases not matched to a gene: 8. The CDR3 is CASSWRTGDIQETQYF. DNA for the CDR3: TGTGCCAGCAGTTGGAGGACAGGGGATATACAAGAGACCCAGTACTTC.

This clonotype was recorded at least ten times. The rearrangement uses TRBV30 and TRBJ2-4; D gene unclear. Germline V gene sequence: CDR1 GTSNPN, CDR2 SVGIG (reference sequence). The V end lost 1 base, the J end lost 6 bases, and 10 bases lay between the germline ends. This CDR3 is built from 13 residues. The CDR3 is CAWSDGRVNIQYF. The CDR3 nucleotides read TGTGCCTGGAGTGACGGAAGGGTAAACATTCAGTACTTC. Full variable domain (remainder filled in from reference TRBV30 and TRBJ2-4): SQTIHQWPATLVQPVGSPLSLECTVEGTSNPNLYWYRQAAGRGLQLLFYSVGIGQISSEVPQNLSASRPQDRQFILSSKKLLLSDSGFYLCAWSDGRVNIQYFGAGTRLSVL.

Many counts were recorded for this clonotype. The rearrangement uses TRBV7-3 and TRBJ2-3; TRBD1 agrees at 7 bases. Unmatched junction bases numbered 6, after V lost 5 bases and J lost 4 bases. CDR3 length: 14 residues. The germline gives CDR1 SGHTA, CDR2 FQGTGA. The CDR3 region is CASSDRDGADTQYF. Written as DNA, the CDR3 is TGTGCCAGCAGCGACAGGGATGGCGCAGATACGCAGTATTTT.

The table lists this clonotype with many counts. V gene TRBV5-1 combines with J gene TRBJ2-5; D remains unclear. Germline V CDR1 and CDR2: SGHRS, YFSETQ. This CDR3 has 16 residues. V lost 0 bases and J 3 bases, leaving 15 bases between the germline ends. CDR3 region: CASSLGDRALEETQYF. In DNA, the CDR3 is TGCGCCAGCAGCTTGGGGGATCGGGCCCTCGAAGAGACCCAGTACTTC.

This clonotype was seen ten or more times. The rearrangement uses TRBV28 and TRBJ2-1; D is unclear. Trimming removed 6 bases from V and 9 bases from J, with 9 bases in between. The CDR3 consists of 11 residues. Germline V gene lookup returns CDR1 MDHEN and CDR2 SYDVKM. CDR3 sequence (DNA): TGTGCCAGCAGCTTTTTGCGTGAGCAGTTCTTC. Its translation is CASSFLREQFF.

This clonotype was recorded at least ten times. V and J are TRBV20-1 and TRBJ1-5; D perhaps matches TRBD1 (6 bases). Germline V gene lookup returns CDR1 DFQATT and CDR2 SNEGSKA (reference sequence). The CDR3 spans 14 residues. Deletions cut 3 bases from V and 4 bases from J, with 13 bases between. The CDR3 loop reads CSASTGSSNQPQHF. For the CDR3, the DNA is TGCAGTGCTAGCACAGGGAGTTCAAATCAGCCCCAGCATTTT.

V gene TRBV28 combines with J gene TRBJ1-1; no clear D gene. The length of the CDR3 is 12 residues. Germline V gives CDR1 MDHEN, CDR2 SYDVKM. V lost 6 bases, J lost 11 bases, and 16 bases lay in between. The CDR3 DNA reads TGTGCCAGCAGGACCCGGACTATCCGTGCTTTCTTT. This sequence encodes CASRTRTIRAFF.

The chain links TRBV4-2 to TRBJ2-3; 11 bases agree with TRBD2. The CDR3 contains 18 residues. V shed 4 bases and J 2 bases; nucleotides not matched to a gene: 11. The germline gives CDR1 LGHNA, CDR2 YNFKEQ. The CDR3 nucleotides are TGTGCCAGCAGCCTTCGACCCAAGACTAGCGGGGCCACAGATACGCAGTATTTT. Encoded protein: CASSLRPKTSGATDTQYF.

CDR3 sequence (DNA): TGTGCCAGCAGCCAAGATTGGGGAGATCGAGAGACCCAGTACTTC. Protein sequence: CASSQDWGDRETQYF. This chain links TRBV4-2 with TRBJ2-5; possibly TRBD2 for D (5 bases). Deletions cut 0 bases from V and 4 bases from J, with 12 bases between. Germline-derived CDR1 and CDR2 are LGHNA and YNFKEQ. CDR3 length equals 15 residues.

This clonotype showed up just a few times. This chain joins TRBV20-1 and TRBJ2-5; D remains unclear. CDR3 length equals 12 residues. V dropped 2 bases and J dropped 1 base, with 5 bases sitting between them. From germline, CDR1 is DFQATT and CDR2 SNEGSKA (reference sequence). CDR3 sequence: CSARQFQETQYF. For the CDR3, the DNA is TGCAGTGCTAGACAGTTCCAAGAGACCCAGTACTTC.

This clonotype has at least ten counts. The chain recombines TRBV20-1 with TRBJ2-7, with 7 bases identical to TRBD2. The germline V gene has CDR1 DFQATT and CDR2 SNEGSKA (reference sequence). V gave up 4 bases and J gave up 4 bases; unmatched junction bases: 10. This CDR3 spans 14 amino acids. Written as DNA, the CDR3 is TGCAGTGCTATGAGACGGGAGGATATATACGAGCAGTACTTC. Protein sequence: CSAMRREDIYEQYF.

This clonotype was seen a handful of times. The chain uses TRBV2 and TRBJ2-4, with D uncertain. This CDR3 comprises 10 residues. Trimming left V 5 bases short and J 10 bases short, with 6 bases between. Germline V CDR1 and CDR2: SNHLY, FYNNEI. In DNA, the CDR3 is TGTGCCAGCAGTCAGACTATTCAGTACTTC. Translated, it gives CASSQTIQYF.

In this sample, this clonotype turned up a few times. The rearrangement joins TRBV4-2 to TRBJ1-2; D is unclear. Germline V gives CDR1 LGHNA, CDR2 YNFKEQ. V lost 4 bases to trimming and J lost 2 bases, with 11 bases between them. This CDR3 spans 14 amino acids. The CDR3 region is CASSPPSANYGYTF. The CDR3 DNA is TGTGCCAGCAGCCCACCCTCAGCCAACTATGGCTACACCTTC.

This chain links TRBV5-1 with TRBJ2-5; no clear D gene. This CDR3 is 16 amino acids long. The germline CDR1 and CDR2 sequences are SGHRS and YFSETQ. The V end lost 0 bases, the J end lost 2 bases, and 14 bases lay between the germline ends. Written as DNA, the CDR3 is TGCGCCAGCAGCTTGGAAGGCCGGCCAGAGCAAGAGACCCAGTACTTC. It translates to CASSLEGRPEQETQYF.

Ten or more counts support this clonotype. This sequence joins TRBV7-8 and TRBJ2-3; 12 nucleotides agree with TRBD2. The germline V gene encodes CDR1 SGHVS and CDR2 FQNEAQ. V shed 2 bases and J 6 bases; nucleotides not matched to a gene: 6. The CDR3 extends over 16 amino acids. This CDR3 reads CASSLRRTSGKDTQYF. CDR3 bases: TGTGCCAGCAGCTTACGGAGGACTAGCGGGAAGGATACGCAGTATTTT.

This clonotype was seen at least ten times. This chain links TRBV28 with TRBJ2-7; TRBD2 aligns across 10 bases. Germline CDR1 and CDR2: MDHEN and SYDVKM. The CDR3 sequence is 15 residues long. After removal of 5 bases from V and 1 base from J, the junction contained 5 bases not matched to a gene. CDR3 sequence (DNA): TGTGCCAGCAGTACAAGCGGGAGGGTATCCTACGAGCAGTACTTC. It encodes CASSTSGRVSYEQYF. The whole variable domain, filled in from reference TRBV28 and TRBJ2-7, reads DVKVTQSSRYLVKRTGEKVFLECVQDMDHENMFWYRQDPGLGLRLIYFSYDVKMKEKGDIPEGYSVSREKKERFSLILESASTNQTSMYLCASSTSGRVSYEQYFGPGTRLTVT.

This clonotype was detected only a few times. The chain recombines TRBV7-6 with TRBJ2-7; possible D gene TRBD1, 6 bases. The CDR3 length is 16 residues. CDR1 SGHVS and CDR2 FNYEAQ come from the germline V gene. V gave up 2 bases and J gave up 0 bases, with 14 bases separating them. The CDR3 reads CASSLKQGSFSYEQYF. CDR3 nucleotides: TGTGCCAGCAGCTTAAAGCAGGGGTCGTTCTCCTACGAGCAGTACTTC.

In its sample, this clonotype was seen a few times. The chain recombines TRBV7-2 with TRBJ2-3; tentatively, D is TRBD1 (6 bases). The CDR3 totals 15 residues. V was pared by 5 bases and J by 4 bases, with 16 bases between. Germline V lookup: CDR1 SGHTA, CDR2 FQGNSA. CDR3 bases: TGTGCCAGCAGCAGACAGGTTCCGAGGGCAGATACGCAGTATTTT. It specifies CASSRQVPRADTQYF.

The CDR3 coding sequence is TGTGCCAGCAGCCAAGACGGGACAGGGGGCGCTGGAAACACCATATATTTT. It yields the protein CASSQDGTGGAGNTIYF. V usage is TRBV4-2 and J usage is TRBJ1-3, with 12 nucleotides matching TRBD1. Germline trimming cut 0 bases from V and 2 bases from J; bases unmatched to any gene: 2. Germline assignment: CDR1 LGHNA and CDR2 YNFKEQ. This CDR3 contains 17 residues.